This T cell receptor beta chain was documented in a study of cytomegalovirus exposure and HLA in healthy donors. Produced via immunoSEQ multiplex PCR; TCRdb's table is partial and in-frame only. The sample carries around 63,000 clones, around 90% recorded once. The study, taken as a whole, reports: In vitro data verified a few CMV-associated chains as specific for CMV antigens. The investigators catalogued some 150 TCR beta chains as cytomegalovirus-associated. Reports showed the classifier diagnosing cytomegalovirus status with high specificity and sensitivity. Most TCRs appeared rarely, but some public TCRs recurred in many donors.

Germline lookup yields CDR1 LGHNA and CDR2 YNFKEQ. The CDR3 sequence is 15 residues long. Germline trimming cut 4 bases from V and 4 bases from J; bases unmatched to any gene: 7. Concerning this clone: As yet, its antigen is unknown.

This TCR was sampled from a woman between 18 and 30 years old in good health and CMV-seronegative. Sequenced sample: PBMCs. V and J are TRBV4-2 and TRBJ1-2; TRBD1 agrees at 9 bases. In DNA, the CDR3 is TGTGCCAGCAGCCCCGGGACAGGGCTTGGCTATGGCTACACCTTC. Amino acids: CASSPGTGLGYGYTF.